This T cell receptor beta chain was recorded in a study of cytomegalovirus exposure and HLA in healthy donors. General study points: Per published accounts, TCR beta sequences correctly predicted the HLA-A and HLA-B alleles of most subjects.

Trimming took 4 bases from V and 6 from J; bases not matched to a gene: 5. There are 15 residues in the CDR3. Germline V gene sequence: CDR1 SGHDN, CDR2 FVKESK. PCR primers comprised 60 Vbeta and 13 Jbeta primers. Libraries were prepared by immunoSEQ multiplex PCR; TCRdb keeps only in-frame clonotypes and omits some of them. The sample comprises about 150,000 clones, approximately 77% of which are singletons, and more than 1.2% rests with the top ten. Regarding this clone: Its antigen is still unknown.

Sequencing was carried out using PBMCs. This rearrangement joins TRBV14 to TRBJ2-3; 12 nucleotides align to TRBD2. The origin of this receptor is a man younger than 35 in good health and CMV-seronegative. The DNA for the CDR3 is TGTGCCAGCAGCCGACTAGCGGGAGTTAGCGATACGCAGTATTTT. Encoded protein: CASSRLAGVSDTQYF.